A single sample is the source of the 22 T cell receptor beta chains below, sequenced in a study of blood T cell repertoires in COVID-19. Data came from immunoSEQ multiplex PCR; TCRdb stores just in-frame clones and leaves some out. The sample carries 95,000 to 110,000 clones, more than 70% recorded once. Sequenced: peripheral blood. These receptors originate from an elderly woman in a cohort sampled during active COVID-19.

CDR3 nucleotide sequence: TGCGCCAGCAGCCAGGAGGGGACTCTGAACACTGAAGCTTTCTTT. Its translation is CASSQEGTLNTEAFF. The rearrangement uses TRBV4-1 and TRBJ1-1, with D possibly TRBD1 on 5 matching bases. Trimming pared 3 bases from V and 0 bases from J, leaving 11 bases between. CDR1 MGHRA and CDR2 YSYEKL come from the germline V gene. This CDR3 contains 15 residues.

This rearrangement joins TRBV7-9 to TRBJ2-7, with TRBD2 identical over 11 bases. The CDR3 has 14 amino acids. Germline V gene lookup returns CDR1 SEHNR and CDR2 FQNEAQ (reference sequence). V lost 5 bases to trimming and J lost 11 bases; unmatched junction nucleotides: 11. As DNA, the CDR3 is TGTGCCAGCAGCCAGGGACTAGCGGTCTATCTAGAGTACTTC. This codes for CASSQGLAVYLEYF.

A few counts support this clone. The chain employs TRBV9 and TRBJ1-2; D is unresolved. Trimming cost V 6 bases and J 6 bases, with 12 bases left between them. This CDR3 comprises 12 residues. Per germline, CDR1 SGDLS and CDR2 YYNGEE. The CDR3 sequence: CASTRYGDGYTF. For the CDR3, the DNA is TGTGCCAGCACCCGGTACGGGGATGGCTACACCTTC.

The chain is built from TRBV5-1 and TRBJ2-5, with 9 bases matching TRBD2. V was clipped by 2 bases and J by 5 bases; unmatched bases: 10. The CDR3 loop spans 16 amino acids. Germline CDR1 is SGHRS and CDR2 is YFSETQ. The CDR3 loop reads CASSLTGTSSGETQYF. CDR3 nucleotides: TGCGCCAGCAGCTTAACCGGGACTAGCTCTGGGGAGACCCAGTACTTC.

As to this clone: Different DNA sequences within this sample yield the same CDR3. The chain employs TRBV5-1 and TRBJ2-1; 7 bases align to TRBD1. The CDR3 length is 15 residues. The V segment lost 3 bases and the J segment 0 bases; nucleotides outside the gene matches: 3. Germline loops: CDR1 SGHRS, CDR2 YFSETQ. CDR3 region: CASSSSGGSYNEQFF. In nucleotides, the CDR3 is TGCGCCAGCAGCTCCTCAGGGGGCTCCTACAATGAGCAGTTCTTC.

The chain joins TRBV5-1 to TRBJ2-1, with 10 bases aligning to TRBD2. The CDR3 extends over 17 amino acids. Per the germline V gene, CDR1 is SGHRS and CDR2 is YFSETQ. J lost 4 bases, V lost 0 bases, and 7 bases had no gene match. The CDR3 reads CASSLAGTSGNYNEQFF. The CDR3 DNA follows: TGCGCCAGCAGCTTGGCCGGCACTAGCGGGAATTACAATGAGCAGTTCTTC.

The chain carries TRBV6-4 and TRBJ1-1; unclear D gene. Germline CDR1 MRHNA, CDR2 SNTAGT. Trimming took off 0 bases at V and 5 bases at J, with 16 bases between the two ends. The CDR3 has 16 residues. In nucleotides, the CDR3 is TGTGCCAGCAGTGACTCGTTTACTCGAACTTATACTGAAGCTTTCTTT. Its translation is CASSDSFTRTYTEAFF.

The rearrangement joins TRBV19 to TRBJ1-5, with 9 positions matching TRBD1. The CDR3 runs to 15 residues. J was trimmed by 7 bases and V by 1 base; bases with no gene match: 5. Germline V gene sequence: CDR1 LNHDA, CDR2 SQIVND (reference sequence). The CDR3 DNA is TGTGCCAGTAGTATAGCTGGACAGGGGAAACAGCCCCAGCATTTT. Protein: CASSIAGQGKQPQHF.

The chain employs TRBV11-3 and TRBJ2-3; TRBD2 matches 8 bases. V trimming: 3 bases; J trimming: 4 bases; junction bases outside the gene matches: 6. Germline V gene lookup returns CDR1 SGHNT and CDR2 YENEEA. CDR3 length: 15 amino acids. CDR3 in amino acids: CASSFSSGSSDTQYF. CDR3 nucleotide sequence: TGTGCCAGCAGCTTCTCTAGCGGGTCATCAGATACGCAGTATTTT.

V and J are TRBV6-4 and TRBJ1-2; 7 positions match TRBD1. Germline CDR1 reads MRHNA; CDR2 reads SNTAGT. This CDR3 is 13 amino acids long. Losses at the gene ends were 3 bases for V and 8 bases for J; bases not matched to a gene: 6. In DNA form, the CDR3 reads TGTGCCAGCAGTGAACGGGACAGCTACGGCTACACCTTC. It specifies CASSERDSYGYTF.

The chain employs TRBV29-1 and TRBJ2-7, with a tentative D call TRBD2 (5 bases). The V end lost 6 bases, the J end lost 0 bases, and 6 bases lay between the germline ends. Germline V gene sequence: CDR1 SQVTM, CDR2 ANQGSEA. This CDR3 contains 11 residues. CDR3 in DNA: TGCAGCGTGAGGGTCTCCTACGAGCAGTACTTC. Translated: CSVRVSYEQYF.

The chain's CDR3 is CASSNNRGMNTEAFF. In DNA form, the CDR3 reads TGCGCCAGCAGCAATAACAGGGGAATGAACACTGAAGCTTTCTTT. The gene calls are TRBV5-1 and TRBJ1-1; 7 nucleotides match TRBD1. V lost 4 bases, J lost 0 bases, and 6 bases stayed unmatched. This CDR3 spans 15 amino acids. CDR1 is SGHRS and CDR2 is YFSETQ in the germline V gene. Together with reference TRBV5-1 and TRBJ1-1, the CDR3 gives the full variable domain: KAGVTQTPRYLIKTRGQQVTLSCSPISGHRSVSWYQQTPGQGLQFLFEYFSETQRNKGNFPGRFSGRQFSNSRSEMNVSTLELGDSALYLCASSNNRGMNTEAFFGQGTRLTVV.

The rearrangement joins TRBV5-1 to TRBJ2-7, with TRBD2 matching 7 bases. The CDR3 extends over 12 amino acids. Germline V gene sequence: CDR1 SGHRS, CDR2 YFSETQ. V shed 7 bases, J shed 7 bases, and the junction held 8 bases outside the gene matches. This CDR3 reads CASEAMGGEQYF. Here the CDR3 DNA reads TGCGCCAGCGAAGCTATGGGGGGGGAGCAGTACTTC.

CDR3 residues: CASSQGLAGVYEQFF. In DNA, the CDR3 is TGTGCCAGCAGCCAGGGACTAGCGGGAGTCTATGAGCAGTTCTTC. V usage is TRBV7-2 and J usage is TRBJ2-1; 14 bases align to TRBD2. Trimming removed 5 bases from V and 8 bases from J; junction bases left unmatched: 5. This CDR3 has 15 amino acids. CDR1 SGHTA and CDR2 FQGNSA come from the germline V gene.

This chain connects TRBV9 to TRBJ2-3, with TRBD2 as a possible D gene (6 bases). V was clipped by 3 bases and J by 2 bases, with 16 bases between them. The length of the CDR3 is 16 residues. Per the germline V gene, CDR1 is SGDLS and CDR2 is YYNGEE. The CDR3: CASSARTSLTTDTQYF. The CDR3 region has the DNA TGTGCCAGCAGCGCCAGAACTAGCCTCACCACAGATACGCAGTATTTT.

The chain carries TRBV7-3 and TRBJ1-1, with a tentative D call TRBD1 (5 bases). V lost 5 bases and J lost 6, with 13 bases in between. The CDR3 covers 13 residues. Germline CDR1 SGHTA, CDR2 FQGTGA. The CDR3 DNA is TGTGCCAGCAGCCCCGCGGGGGAGGCTGAAGCTTTCTTT. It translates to CASSPAGEAEAFF.

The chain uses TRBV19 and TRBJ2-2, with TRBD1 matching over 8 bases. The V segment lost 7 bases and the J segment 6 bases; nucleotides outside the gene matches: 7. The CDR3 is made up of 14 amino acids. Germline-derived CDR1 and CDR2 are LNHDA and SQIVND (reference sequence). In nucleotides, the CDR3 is TGTGCCAGTAAGACAGGGGTTAGTTCCGGGGAGCTGTTTTTT. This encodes CASKTGVSSGELFF.

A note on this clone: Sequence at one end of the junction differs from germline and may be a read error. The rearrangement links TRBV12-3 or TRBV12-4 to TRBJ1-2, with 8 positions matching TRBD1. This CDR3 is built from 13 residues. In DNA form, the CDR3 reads TGTGCCAGCCGTTTTGGACAGGGCTATGGCTACACCTTC. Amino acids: CASRFGQGYGYTF.

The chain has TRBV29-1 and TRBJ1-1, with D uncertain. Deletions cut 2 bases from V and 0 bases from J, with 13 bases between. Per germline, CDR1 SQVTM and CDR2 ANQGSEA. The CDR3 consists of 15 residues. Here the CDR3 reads CSVETQVAMNTEAFF. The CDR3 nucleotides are TGCAGCGTTGAAACGCAGGTCGCTATGAACACTGAAGCTTTCTTT.

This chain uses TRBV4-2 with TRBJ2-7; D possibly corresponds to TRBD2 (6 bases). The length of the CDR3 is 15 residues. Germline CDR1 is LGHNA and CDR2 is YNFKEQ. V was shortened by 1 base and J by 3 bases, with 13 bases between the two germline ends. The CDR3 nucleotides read TGTGCCAGCAGCCAAGTTCTTGGTAGCGGCTACGAGCAGTACTTC. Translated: CASSQVLGSGYEQYF.

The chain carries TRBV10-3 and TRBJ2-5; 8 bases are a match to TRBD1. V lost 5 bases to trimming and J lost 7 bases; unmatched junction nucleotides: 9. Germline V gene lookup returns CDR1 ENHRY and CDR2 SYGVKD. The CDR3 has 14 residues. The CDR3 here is CAISPGQGGWTQYF. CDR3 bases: TGTGCCATCAGTCCTGGACAGGGCGGGTGGACCCAGTACTTC.

The CDR3 DNA reads as TGTGCCAGCAGCGACCGGCGGGGAGGGCAGTTCTTC. Its protein is CASSDRRGGQFF. The chain uses TRBV6-6 and TRBJ2-1; weak D call: TRBD2 (6 bases). Germline CDR1 MNHNY, CDR2 SVGAGI (reference sequence). The V end was cut by 6 bases, the J end by 12 bases, with 15 bases between. The CDR3 sequence is 12 residues long.